Listed here are 18 T cell receptor beta chains from one sample, sequenced in a study of T cells in Graves' hyperthyroidism and ophthalmopathy. It was RNA transcripts that yielded the amplified TCR beta CDR3 regions. A set of HTBI primers served as the primers for a first-round RT-PCR of the TCR CDR3. From the multiplex PCR reads, TCRdb called clonotypes with MiXCR, one entry per CDR3 protein. There are more than 350,000 distinct CDR3 sequences in the sample; 17% occur only once, and 30% to 35% lies in the top ten. The sequencing sample was made of blood. These receptors all come from a woman in her thirties with Graves' hyperthyroidism that later progressed to Graves' ophthalmopathy.

In this sample, this clonotype turned up a few times. The CDR3 sequence is CASSQDVGTGRVVFDTEAFF. The CDR3 region has the DNA TGTGCCAGCAGCCAAGATGTCGGGACAGGACGGGTGGTTTTTGACACTGAAGCTTTCTTT. This sequence joins TRBV3-1 and TRBJ1-1, with 8 bases that match TRBD1. Germline V gene data show CDR1 as LGHDT and CDR2 as YNNKEL (reference sequence). Germline trimming cut 0 bases from V and 3 bases from J; bases unmatched to any gene: 18. There are 20 residues in the CDR3.

The V and J genes are TRBV20-1 and TRBJ2-6; D unclear. Per germline, CDR1 DFQATT and CDR2 SNEGSKA (reference sequence). The CDR3 length is 13 residues. Trimming took 3 bases from V and 2 from J, leaving 5 bases between them. In DNA form, the CDR3 reads TGCAGTGCTAGCAGTCCTGGGGCCAACGTCCTGACTTTC. It translates to CSASSPGANVLTF.

This clonotype was seen ten or more times. This chain joins TRBV12-3 or TRBV12-4 and TRBJ1-4; no clear D gene. V lost 2 bases to trimming and J lost 12 bases, with 13 bases between them. This CDR3 comprises 13 residues. The CDR3 DNA sequence: TGTGCCAGCAGTTTATTGTCCTACGGCGAACTGTTTTTT. This codes for CASSLLSYGELFF.

About this clonotype: At one end, the junction sequence differs from germline, possibly due to a read error. CDR3 region: CVSSPPSHRGAGELFF. The CDR3 region has the DNA TGTGTCAGCTCACCACCAAGTCATAGGGGGGCCGGGGAGCTGTTTTTT. The chain links TRBV18 to TRBJ2-2; possibly TRBD1 or TRBD2 for D (6 bases each). This CDR3 has 16 residues. Germline V gene lookup returns CDR1 KGHSH and CDR2 LQKENI.

This clonotype was recorded many times. The chain couples TRBV5-1 to TRBJ1-2; 9 positions agree with TRBD1. The ends lost 2 bases at V and 8 bases at J; junction bases unmatched: 10. Germline CDR1 SGHRS, CDR2 YFSETQ. This CDR3 has 15 residues. CDR3 sequence reads: CASSLVGQGFDGYTF. CDR3 in DNA: TGCGCCAGCAGCTTAGTTGGACAGGGGTTTGACGGCTACACCTTC.

The rearrangement links TRBV20-1 to TRBJ2-3, with TRBD2 identical over 11 bases. Germline assignment: CDR1 DFQATT and CDR2 SNEGSKA (reference sequence). V gave up 6 bases and J gave up 2 bases; unmatched junction bases: 10. This CDR3 is 16 amino acids long. The CDR3 sequence: CSAVLAGDLITDTQYF. CDR3 coding DNA: TGCAGTGCCGTACTAGCGGGAGACTTAATCACAGATACGCAGTATTTT.

This clonotype was counted a few times. The chain carries TRBV20-1 and TRBJ1-1; possibly TRBD1 for D (6 bases). V dropped 6 bases and J dropped 0 bases, with 14 bases sitting between them. The CDR3 is 14 residues long. Germline lookup yields CDR1 DFQATT and CDR2 SNEGSKA (reference sequence). The CDR3 nucleotides are TGCAGTGCGTCTCGGGACACCCTGAACACTGAAGCTTTCTTT. Translation: CSASRDTLNTEAFF.

This clonotype has ten or more counts. The chain couples TRBV28 to TRBJ2-2, with 7 bases matching TRBD2. The CDR3 contains 15 residues. The V and J ends lost 11 bases and 7 bases, in that order; junction bases with no gene match: 16. Germline-derived CDR1 and CDR2 are MDHEN and SYDVKM. The CDR3 protein is CASRGGLVKVGELFF. The CDR3 coding sequence is TGTGCCTCTCGGGGCGGACTAGTCAAGGTCGGGGAGCTGTTTTTT.

This clonotype was seen many times. The chain recombines TRBV20-1 with TRBJ1-3, with a tentative D call TRBD1 (5 bases). The V end lost 4 bases, the J end lost 0 bases, and 13 bases lay between the germline ends. Germline CDR1 DFQATT, CDR2 SNEGSKA (reference sequence). The CDR3 runs to 15 residues. The CDR3 sequence is CSAMAQGSSGNTIYF. Written as DNA, the CDR3 is TGCAGTGCTATGGCCCAGGGTAGCTCTGGAAACACCATATATTTT.

In this sample, this clonotype turned up many times. The chain has TRBV7-2 and TRBJ2-7; 8 positions match TRBD1. CDR3 length: 16 residues. J lost 1 base, V lost 3 bases, and 8 bases had no gene match. Germline CDR1 reads SGHTA; CDR2 reads FQGNSA. CDR3 DNA sequence: TGTGCCAGCAGCTTGAGTTTCGACAGGGGTTCCTACGAGCAGTACTTC. This encodes CASSLSFDRGSYEQYF.

This clonotype was observed once. V gene TRBV12-3 or TRBV12-4 combines with J gene TRBJ1-6; 8 bases line up with TRBD1. The CDR3 is made up of 15 amino acids. J lost 8 bases, V lost 6 bases, and 9 bases had no gene match. The CDR3 loop is CASSRAGTGYSPLHF. CDR3 sequence (DNA): TGTGCCAGCAGCCGAGCCGGGACAGGATATTCACCCCTCCACTTT.

The sample holds many counts of this clonotype. CDR3 region: CSALTSARYHSSYEQYF. The CDR3, as DNA: TGCAGTGCCCTTACTAGCGCCCGATACCATAGCTCCTACGAGCAGTACTTC. J is TRBJ2-7 and V is TRBV20-1; TRBD2 agrees at 7 bases. The CDR3 extends over 17 amino acids. Per germline, CDR1 DFQATT and CDR2 SNEGSKA (reference sequence). Trimming took 6 bases from V and 0 from J; bases not matched to a gene: 17.

There are a few counts of this clonotype. This chain connects TRBV18 to TRBJ1-4, with D perhaps matching TRBD1 (6 bases). The CDR3 has 16 residues. Trimming pared 4 bases from V and 0 bases from J, leaving 12 bases between. CDR1 is KGHSH, CDR2 LQKENI, per germline. CDR3 sequence reads: CASSRDISTTNEKLFF. DNA of the CDR3: TGTGCCAGCTCACGGGACATCTCGACAACTAATGAAAAACTGTTTTTT.

This clonotype was seen at least ten times. A read error may produce the germline difference seen at one junction end. The V and J genes are TRBV27 and TRBJ2-3; D gene uncertain. The CDR3 contains 13 residues. CDR1 is MNHEY, CDR2 SMNVEV, per germline (reference sequence). The CDR3 coding sequence is TGTGCCAGCAGTTTATGGTCCACAAATACGCAGTATTTT. It translates to CASSLWSTNTQYF.

At least ten counts were recorded for this clonotype. The chain uses TRBV12-3 or TRBV12-4 and TRBJ2-7; TRBD1 aligns across 7 bases. This CDR3 comprises 16 residues. Trimming removed 4 bases from V and 5 bases from J; junction bases left unmatched: 14. This CDR3 is CASSSPTGQVIHEQYF. CDR3 nucleotide sequence: TGTGCCAGCAGTTCGCCCACCGGACAGGTCATCCACGAGCAGTACTTC.

The sample holds many counts of this clonotype. This chain connects TRBV19 to TRBJ1-1; D is uncertain. Trimming removed 5 bases at V and 1 base at J, with 5 bases between. The CDR3 sequence is 12 residues long. From germline, CDR1 is LNHDA and CDR2 SQIVND (reference sequence). This CDR3 reads CASSWKNTEAFF. CDR3 DNA sequence: TGTGCCAGTAGTTGGAAGAACACTGAAGCTTTCTTT.

This clonotype was found many times. The CDR3 region has the DNA TGTGCCAGCAGTTTATTTGGAGGACTAGAGTACACAGATACGCAGTATTTT. It is translated as CASSLFGGLEYTDTQYF. The rearrangement links TRBV27 to TRBJ2-3; 7 nucleotides match TRBD2. CDR3 length: 17 amino acids. The V segment lost 1 base and the J segment 2 bases; nucleotides outside the gene matches: 9. Germline CDR1 MNHEY, CDR2 SMNVEV (reference sequence).

This clonotype was recorded a few times. This rearrangement joins TRBV29-1 to TRBJ2-5; 7 bases fit TRBD2. This CDR3 region has 14 residues. With V trimmed by 5 bases and J by 5 bases, 11 bases remained unmatched. CDR1 and CDR2 (germline): SQVTM, ANQGSEA. The CDR3 region has the DNA TGCAGCGTTCAGGAGCGGGGTAATTTGGAGACCCAGTACTTC. Residues: CSVQERGNLETQYF.